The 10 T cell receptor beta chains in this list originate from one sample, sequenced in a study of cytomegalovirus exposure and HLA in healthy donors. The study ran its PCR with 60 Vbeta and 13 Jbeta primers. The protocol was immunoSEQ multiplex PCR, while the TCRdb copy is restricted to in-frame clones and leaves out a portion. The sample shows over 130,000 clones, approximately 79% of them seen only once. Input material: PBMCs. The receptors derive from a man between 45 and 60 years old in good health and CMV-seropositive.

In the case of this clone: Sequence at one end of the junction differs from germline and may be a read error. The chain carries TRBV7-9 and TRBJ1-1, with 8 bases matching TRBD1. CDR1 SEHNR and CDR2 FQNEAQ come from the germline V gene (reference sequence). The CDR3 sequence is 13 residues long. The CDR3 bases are TGTTCCAGCAGCTTTAACCGGGACAGGGAAGCTTTCTTT. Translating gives CSSSFNRDREAFF.

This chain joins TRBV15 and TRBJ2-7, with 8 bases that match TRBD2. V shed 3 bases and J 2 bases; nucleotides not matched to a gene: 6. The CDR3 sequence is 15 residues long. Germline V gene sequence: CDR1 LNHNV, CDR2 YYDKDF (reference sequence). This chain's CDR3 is CATSRFSGGAYEQYF. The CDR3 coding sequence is TGTGCCACCAGCAGGTTTTCGGGGGGGGCCTACGAGCAGTACTTC. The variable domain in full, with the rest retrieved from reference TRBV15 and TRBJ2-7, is DAMVIQNPRYQVTQFGKPVTLSCSQTLNHNVMYWYQQKSSQAPKLLFHYYDKDFNNEADTPDNFQSRRPNTSFCFLDIRSPGLGDTAMYLCATSRFSGGAYEQYFGPGTRLTVT.

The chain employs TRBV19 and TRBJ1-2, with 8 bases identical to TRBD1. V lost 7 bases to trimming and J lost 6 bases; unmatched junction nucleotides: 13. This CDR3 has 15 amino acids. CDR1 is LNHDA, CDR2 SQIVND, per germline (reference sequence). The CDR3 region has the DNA TGTGCCAGTACCTCAACCGGACAGGGAGCGGATGGCTACACCTTC. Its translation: CASTSTGQGADGYTF.

In nucleotides, the CDR3 is TGCGCCAGCAGCTTGGGACAGGGAAGCAATGAGCAGTTCTTC. It specifies CASSLGQGSNEQFF. The gene calls are TRBV5-1 and TRBJ2-1; 7 nucleotides align to TRBD1. Trimming took 0 bases from V and 6 from J; bases not matched to a gene: 3. Germline V gene data show CDR1 as SGHRS and CDR2 as YFSETQ. This CDR3 region has 14 residues.

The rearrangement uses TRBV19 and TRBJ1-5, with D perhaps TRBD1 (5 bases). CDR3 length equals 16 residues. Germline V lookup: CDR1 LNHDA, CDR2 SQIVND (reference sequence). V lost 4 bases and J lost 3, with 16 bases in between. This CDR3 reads CASSSNRRQNNQPQHF. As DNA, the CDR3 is TGTGCCAGTAGTAGTAACAGGAGACAGAACAATCAGCCCCAGCATTTT.

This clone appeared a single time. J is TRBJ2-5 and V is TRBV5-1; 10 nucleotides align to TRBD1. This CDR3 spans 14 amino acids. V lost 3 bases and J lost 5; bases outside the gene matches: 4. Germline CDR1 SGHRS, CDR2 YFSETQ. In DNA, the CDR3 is TGCGCCAGCAGCTGGGGACAGGGGCGGGAGACCCAGTACTTC. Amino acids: CASSWGQGRETQYF.

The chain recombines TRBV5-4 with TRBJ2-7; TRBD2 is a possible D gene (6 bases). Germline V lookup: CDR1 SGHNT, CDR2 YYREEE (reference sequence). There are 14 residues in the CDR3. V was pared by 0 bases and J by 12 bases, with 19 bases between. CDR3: CASSLAASAGGLYF. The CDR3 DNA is TGTGCCAGCAGCTTGGCCGCTAGCGCCGGAGGGTTGTACTTC.

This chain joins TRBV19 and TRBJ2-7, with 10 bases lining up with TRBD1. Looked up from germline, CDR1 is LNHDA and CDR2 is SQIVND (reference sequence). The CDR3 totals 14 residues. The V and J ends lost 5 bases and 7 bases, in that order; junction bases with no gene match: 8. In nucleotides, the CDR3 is TGTGCCAGTAGTCCAAGACAGGGGGCGGATGAGCAGTACTTC. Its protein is CASSPRQGADEQYF.

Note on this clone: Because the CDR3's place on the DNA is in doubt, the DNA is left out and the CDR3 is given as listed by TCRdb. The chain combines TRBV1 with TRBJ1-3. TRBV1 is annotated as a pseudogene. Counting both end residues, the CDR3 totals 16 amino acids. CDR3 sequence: CTSSQSRWGLGNTIYF.

The CDR3 reads CASSLELAERDTQYF. CDR3 sequence (DNA): TGCGCCAGCAGCTTGGAACTAGCGGAGAGGGATACGCAGTATTTT. V usage is TRBV5-1 and J usage is TRBJ2-3, with 8 bases fitting TRBD2. Germline-derived CDR1 and CDR2 are SGHRS and YFSETQ. The V and J ends lost 0 bases and 6 bases, in that order; junction bases with no gene match: 6. This CDR3 is built from 15 residues.